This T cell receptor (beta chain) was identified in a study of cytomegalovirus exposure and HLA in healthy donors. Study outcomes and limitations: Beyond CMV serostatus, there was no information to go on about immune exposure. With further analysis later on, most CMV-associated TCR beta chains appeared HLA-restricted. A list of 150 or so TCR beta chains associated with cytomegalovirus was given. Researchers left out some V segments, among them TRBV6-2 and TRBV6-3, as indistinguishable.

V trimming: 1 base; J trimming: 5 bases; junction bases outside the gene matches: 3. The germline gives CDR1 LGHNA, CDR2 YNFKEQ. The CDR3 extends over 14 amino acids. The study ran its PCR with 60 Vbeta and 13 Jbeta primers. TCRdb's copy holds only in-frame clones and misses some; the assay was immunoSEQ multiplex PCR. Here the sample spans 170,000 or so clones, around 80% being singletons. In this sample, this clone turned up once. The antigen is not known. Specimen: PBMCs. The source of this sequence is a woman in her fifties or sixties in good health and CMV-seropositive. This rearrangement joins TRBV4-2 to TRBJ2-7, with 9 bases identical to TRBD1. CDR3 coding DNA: TGTGCCAGCAGCCAAGGGACAGGGGTTAACGAGCAGTACTTC. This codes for CASSQGTGVNEQYF.